This TCR beta chain is from a study of shared T cell receptors in the human thymus. CDR1 is MNHNY and CDR2 is SVGAGI in the germline V gene (reference sequence). The CDR3 has 14 residues. With V trimmed by 8 bases and J by 2 bases, 7 bases remained unmatched. The protocol was immunoSEQ multiplex PCR, while the TCRdb copy is restricted to in-frame clones and leaves out a portion. This sample yields about 610,000 clones, of which 88% are seen a single time; 0.0095% to 0.013% belongs to the top ten. The same data also went into a second study, on human thymus T cells. From that report: The sample donors, healthy Finnish infants, were having corrective surgery for congenital heart defects. The study used thymus tissue resected during corrective heart surgery.

The receptor comes from a boy under three years old with a congenital heart defect. V is TRBV6-6 and J is TRBJ2-3; 7 bases are a match to TRBD2. Sequenced material: thymocytes. The DNA for the CDR3 is TGTGCCAGCGGCCGGCGGGAGACCACAGATACGCAGTATTTT. This translates into CASGRRETTDTQYF.